Following are 27 T cell receptor beta chains from one sample sequenced in a study of blood T cells in healthy people across ages. A second about 7 to 11 cycle PCR used barcoded and J-beta primers. MiXCR, run by TCRdb on the 5' RACE reads, gives a single entry per CDR3 protein. The table includes approximately 800,000 distinct CDR3 sequences, around 24% detected once. The same specimen was also included in a second study, on T cells of mothers and their children.

The sequenced sample was blood. These TCRs come from a boy between 10 and 17 years old in good health.

The V call is TRBV27, the J call TRBJ2-5; 11 bases are shared with TRBD1. TRBJ2-1 matches the DNA end more closely, so the J call is doubtful. CDR1 and CDR2 (germline): MNHEY, SMNVEV (reference sequence). This CDR3 is built from 14 residues. Here the CDR3 reads CASSDWDRGYEQFF. CDR3 in DNA: TGTGCCAGCAGTGACTGGGACAGGGGGTATGAGCAGTTCTTC.

This chain links TRBV14 with TRBJ2-6; D may be TRBD1 (6 bases). Germline V gene data show CDR1 as SGHDN and CDR2 as FVKESK. V lost 4 bases and J 0 bases, leaving 13 bases between the germline ends. The CDR3 extends over 17 amino acids. CDR3 sequence: CASSRTVSLSGANVLTF. The CDR3 DNA follows: TGTGCCAGCAGCCGGACAGTTTCCCTCTCTGGGGCCAACGTCCTGACTTTC. Complete variable domain (other parts from reference TRBV14 and TRBJ2-6): EAGVTQFPSHSVIEKGQTVTLRCDPISGHDNLYWYRRVMGKEIKFLLHFVKESKQDESGMPNNRFLAERTGGTYSTLKVQPAELEDSGVYFCASSRTVSLSGANVLTFGAGSRLTVL.

This clonotype was counted between two and nine times. This rearrangement joins TRBV18 to TRBJ2-5; D is uncertain. The V gene's germline CDR1 is KGHSH and CDR2 LQKENI. This CDR3 is built from 14 residues. The V and J ends lost 0 bases and 5 bases respectively, with 10 bases between them. The CDR3 here is CASSPPSQGETQYF. In DNA, the CDR3 is TGTGCCAGCTCACCACCGAGCCAAGGGGAGACCCAGTACTTC.

The chain couples TRBV25-1 to TRBJ1-3, with a possible D match to TRBD1 (5 bases). The CDR3 extends over 16 amino acids. From germline, CDR1 is MGHDK and CDR2 SYGVNS. Trimming cost V 5 bases and J 1 base, with 15 bases left between them. CDR3: CASSPQGLLSGNTIYF. CDR3 coding DNA: TGTGCCAGCAGTCCCCAGGGTCTTCTTTCTGGAAACACCATATATTTT.

This clonotype occurred once. This rearrangement joins TRBV20-1 to TRBJ1-5; no definite D call. Trimming removed 0 bases from V and 1 base from J, with 7 bases in between. Germline loops: CDR1 DFQATT, CDR2 SNEGSKA (reference sequence). The CDR3 runs 14 residues. The CDR3, as DNA: TGCAGTGCTAGAGATTCCTTGAGCAATCAGCCCCAGCATTTT. This codes for CSARDSLSNQPQHF.

The genes are TRBV7-2 and TRBJ2-6, with D uncertain. Trimming left V 5 bases short and J 2 bases short, with 13 bases between. The CDR3 extends over 16 amino acids. Germline CDR1 and CDR2: SGHTA and FQGNSA. CDR3 in amino acids: CASSPLLWAGANVLTF. CDR3 DNA sequence: TGTGCCAGCAGCCCTCTTCTGTGGGCTGGGGCCAACGTCCTGACTTTC.

The table lists this clonotype with a few counts. The chain links TRBV20-1 to TRBJ1-1, with TRBD1 as a possible D gene (5 bases). Looked up from germline, CDR1 is DFQATT and CDR2 is SNEGSKA (reference sequence). V was pared by 0 bases and J by 4 bases, with 9 bases between. The length of the CDR3 is 13 residues. The CDR3 is CSARDSGGTEAFF. The CDR3 DNA reads TGCAGTGCTAGAGATTCCGGGGGCACTGAAGCTTTCTTT.

This clonotype was observed a few times. V and J are TRBV6-5 and TRBJ2-5; possibly TRBD2 for D (5 bases). This CDR3 contains 14 residues. The germline gives CDR1 MNHEY, CDR2 SVGAGI. V gave up 5 bases and J gave up 2 bases, with 12 bases separating them. For the CDR3, the DNA is TGTGCCAGCAGTCGAGGGTCATCACAAGAGACCCAGTACTTC. As protein: CASSRGSSQETQYF.

This clonotype occurred a few times. The chain carries TRBV5-5 and TRBJ1-5; D uncertain. Germline CDR1 SGHKS, CDR2 YYEKEE (reference sequence). This CDR3 comprises 13 residues. The V gene lost 1 base and the J gene lost 5 bases, with 7 bases spanning the gap. In nucleotides, the CDR3 is TGTGCCAGCAGCTTGTACGTAGATCAGCCCCAGCATTTT. It codes for CASSLYVDQPQHF.

V is TRBV6-1 and J is TRBJ2-5, with D possibly matching TRBD2 (6 bases). Germline V CDR1 and CDR2: MNHNS, SASEGT. V lost 2 bases, J lost 5 bases, and 12 bases lay in between. The CDR3 has 14 residues. The CDR3 sequence: CASSERGFYETQYF. Written as DNA, the CDR3 is TGTGCCAGCAGTGAACGGGGGTTTTACGAGACCCAGTACTTC.

V is TRBV7-9 and J is TRBJ2-5; perhaps TRBD2 as D (7 bases). The length of the CDR3 is 14 residues. V shed 7 bases and J shed 2 bases, with 14 bases lying between them. Germline assignment: CDR1 SEHNR and CDR2 FQNEAQ (reference sequence). The CDR3 protein is CASNAGAAQETQYF. CDR3 nucleotide sequence: TGTGCCAGCAACGCGGGGGCCGCACAAGAGACCCAGTACTTC.

This clonotype has a handful of counts. The gene calls are TRBV13 and TRBJ2-4; the D is unclear. This CDR3 region has 14 residues. Germline CDR1 is PRHDT and CDR2 is FYEKMQ (reference sequence). The V end lost 1 base, the J end lost 7 bases, and 11 bases lay between the germline ends. In DNA, the CDR3 is TGTGCCAGCAGCTTAGCACTCCCTGACAACATTCAGTACTTC. Translated: CASSLALPDNIQYF.

This clonotype has more than one count but fewer than ten. CDR3 sequence (DNA): TGTGCCTGGAGTAGGGACAGGGGGTACACTGAAGCTTTCTTT. Its protein product is CAWSRDRGYTEAFF. The chain is built from TRBV30 and TRBJ1-1; 11 bases agree with TRBD1. Unmatched junction bases numbered 2, after V lost 2 bases and J lost 3 bases. This CDR3 region has 14 residues. CDR1 and CDR2 from the germline V gene are GTSNPN and SVGIG (reference sequence). Supplemented by reference TRBV30 and TRBJ1-1, the full variable domain reads SQTIHQWPATLVQPVGSPLSLECTVEGTSNPNLYWYRQAAGRGLQLLFYSVGIGQISSEVPQNLSASRPQDRQFILSSKKLLLSDSGFYLCAWSRDRGYTEAFFGQGTRLTVV.

V usage is TRBV20-1 and J usage is TRBJ2-1; D gene unclear. Germline V lookup: CDR1 DFQATT, CDR2 SNEGSKA (reference sequence). CDR3 length: 13 residues. V was pared by 6 bases and J by 2 bases, with 11 bases between. The CDR3, as DNA: TGCAGTGCCGATTCACCAGCCTACAATGAGCAGTTCTTC. This encodes CSADSPAYNEQFF.

This clonotype has just a few counts. This CDR3 reads CASSSGGALRTDTQYF. The CDR3 bases are TGCGCCAGCAGTAGCGGGGGGGCCCTTCGCACAGATACGCAGTATTTT. The V gene is TRBV5-1, the J gene TRBJ2-3; 11 nucleotides match TRBD2. Germline CDR1 reads SGHRS; CDR2 reads YFSETQ. The CDR3 runs to 16 residues. V gave up 5 bases and J gave up 1 base; unmatched junction bases: 6. The complete variable domain, with remaining parts taken from reference TRBV5-1 and TRBJ2-3, reads KAGVTQTPRYLIKTRGQQVTLSCSPISGHRSVSWYQQTPGQGLQFLFEYFSETQRNKGNFPGRFSGRQFSNSRSEMNVSTLELGDSALYLCASSSGGALRTDTQYFGPGTRLTVL.

This clonotype has only a few counts. The chain combines TRBV27 with TRBJ2-5, with D perhaps matching TRBD1 or TRBD2 (5 bases each). Germline V gene data show CDR1 as MNHEY and CDR2 as SMNVEV (reference sequence). V was pared by 4 bases and J by 5 bases, with 11 bases between. The CDR3 is made up of 13 amino acids. CDR3 region: CASSSGTMETQYF. DNA of the CDR3: TGTGCCAGCAGTTCCGGGACGATGGAGACCCAGTACTTC.

Of note for this clonotype: An end of the junction does not agree with germline; a read error may underlie this. V and J are TRBV4-1 and TRBJ2-2, with D possibly being TRBD2 (5 bases). CDR1 and CDR2 (germline): MGHRA, YSYEKL. The CDR3 is 17 residues long. CDR3 DNA: TGCGCCAACAGCCAAAACCTAGCCAAGAGAAACACCGGGGAGCTGTTTTTT. Protein: CANSQNLAKRNTGELFF.

This chain connects TRBV28 to TRBJ2-1, with 10 bases lining up with TRBD2. The CDR3 consists of 15 residues. V lost 4 bases to trimming and J lost 10 bases; unmatched junction nucleotides: 10. CDR1 MDHEN and CDR2 SYDVKM come from the germline V gene. The CDR3 loop reads CASSSLAGDGAEQFF. DNA for the CDR3: TGTGCCAGCAGTTCCCTAGCGGGGGACGGGGCAGAGCAGTTCTTC.

This clonotype was observed a handful of times. The V and J genes are TRBV19 and TRBJ1-5, with 7 bases identical to TRBD1. From germline, CDR1 is LNHDA and CDR2 SQIVND (reference sequence). The CDR3 runs 13 residues. V gave up 7 bases and J gave up 3 bases; unmatched junction bases: 3. Here the CDR3 reads CASMGQINQPQHF. The CDR3 bases are TGTGCCAGTATGGGACAGATCAATCAGCCCCAGCATTTT.

This clonotype was detected only a few times. V usage is TRBV20-1 and J usage is TRBJ2-5; either TRBD1 or TRBD2 may fit D (5 bases each). The V end was cut by 7 bases, the J end by 4 bases, with 10 bases between. The germline gives CDR1 DFQATT, CDR2 SNEGSKA (reference sequence). The CDR3 contains 11 residues. The DNA for the CDR3 is TGCAGTGGGGGGAGCCGAGAGACCCAGTACTTC. It is translated as CSGGSRETQYF.

The chain carries TRBV6-5 and TRBJ2-3, with D possibly being TRBD2 (6 bases). V was pared by 6 bases and J by 4 bases, with 14 bases between. The CDR3 is made up of 14 amino acids. The germline V gene has CDR1 MNHEY and CDR2 SVGAGI. This CDR3 is CASSLVGLPDTQYF. The CDR3 region has the DNA TGTGCCAGCAGCCTCGTGGGACTGCCAGATACGCAGTATTTT.

CDR3 sequence reads: CASGLTRAPYEQYF. As DNA, the CDR3 is TGTGCTAGTGGTTTGACCAGGGCCCCCTACGAGCAGTACTTC. The gene calls are TRBV12-5 and TRBJ2-7; TRBD1 is a possible D gene (5 bases). Germline assignment: CDR1 LGHNT and CDR2 FRNRAP. The CDR3 runs to 14 residues. With 2 bases removed from V and 2 bases from J, the gap between germline ends came to 10 bases. Full variable domain (rest looked up from reference TRBV12-5 and TRBJ2-7): DARVTQTPRHKVTEMGQEVTMRCQPILGHNTVFWYRQTMMQGLELLAYFRNRAPLDDSGMPKDRFSAEMPDATLATLKIQPSEPRDSAVYFCASGLTRAPYEQYFGPGTRLTVT.

V usage is TRBV30 and J usage is TRBJ2-1; D may be TRBD1 (5 bases). CDR3 length: 12 amino acids. The V end lost 3 bases, the J end lost 7 bases, and 10 bases lay between the germline ends. The germline V gene has CDR1 GTSNPN and CDR2 SVGIG (reference sequence). CDR3 DNA sequence: TGTGCCTGGAGACTAAGGGGAAATGAGCAGTTCTTC. Amino acid sequence: CAWRLRGNEQFF.

This clonotype was seen a handful of times. The chain recombines TRBV27 with TRBJ2-5; 12 bases fit TRBD2. V lost 7 bases to trimming and J lost 1 base; unmatched junction nucleotides: 1. Germline V gene lookup returns CDR1 MNHEY and CDR2 SMNVEV (reference sequence). CDR3 length: 14 residues. In DNA, the CDR3 is TGTGCCAGCATGACTAGCGGGGGCCAAGAGACCCAGTACTTC. Its protein is CASMTSGGQETQYF.

The J gene is TRBJ2-7, the V gene TRBV5-1; tentative D call: TRBD1 (7 bases). Trimming removed 6 bases from V and 4 bases from J, with 17 bases in between. CDR1 is SGHRS, CDR2 YFSETQ, per germline. The CDR3 loop spans 14 amino acids. The CDR3 coding sequence is TGCGCCAGCAACCGGGACAGTGGGAGGTACGAGCAGTACTTC. Its translation: CASNRDSGRYEQYF.

This chain uses TRBV11-2 with TRBJ1-2; D gene unclear. The CDR3 sequence is 13 residues long. V was shortened by 3 bases and J by 6 bases, with 11 bases between the two germline ends. The germline V gene encodes CDR1 SGHAT and CDR2 FQNNGV. CDR3: CASSLEQSDGYTF. In DNA, the CDR3 is TGTGCCAGCAGCTTGGAACAGTCTGATGGCTACACCTTC.

This clonotype has just a few counts. This CDR3 reads CASSKGDSTNVLTF. For the CDR3, the DNA is TGTGCCAGCAGCAAAGGGGACAGTACCAACGTCCTGACTTTC. The V gene is TRBV7-3, the J gene TRBJ2-6, with TRBD1 matching over 7 bases. Germline V gene sequence: CDR1 SGHTA, CDR2 FQGTGA. The length of the CDR3 is 14 residues. Losses at the gene ends were 5 bases for V and 8 bases for J; bases not matched to a gene: 6.